A single sample gave rise to the 8 T cell receptor beta chains below, sequenced in a study of control samples from healthy donors and cancer patients (dated by TCRdb to the early 2020s). The library was made by the immunoSEQ multiplex PCR assay. The table was pulled from immuneACCESS by TCRdb, which kept in-frame rearrangements only. Such tables lose some clones; where checked, under half of the loss comes from unresolved V genes, and the rest has no known cause. The sample table contains some 67,000 clones; only one count was recorded for 85% to 90% of them. The ten largest make up around 19% of the sample. Sequenced: PBMCs. These receptors came from a man aged 60 to 69 with lung cancer.

V is TRBV6-1 and J is TRBJ1-4, with TRBD1 matching 9 bases. Unmatched junction bases numbered 3, after V lost 2 bases and J lost 5 bases. CDR3 length: 15 residues. CDR1 is MNHNS, CDR2 SASEGT, per germline. This chain's CDR3 is CASSENRGPNEKLFF. For the CDR3, the DNA is TGTGCCAGCAGTGAAAACAGGGGGCCCAATGAAAAACTGTTTTTT.

The rearrangement links TRBV6-5 to TRBJ1-5; perhaps TRBD1 as D (5 bases). CDR3 length equals 15 residues. Deletions cut 8 bases from V and 0 bases from J, with 14 bases between. The germline V gene has CDR1 MNHEY and CDR2 SVGAGI. This chain's CDR3 is CASAREGVSNQPQHF. The CDR3 nucleotides are TGTGCCAGCGCCAGGGAGGGCGTTAGCAATCAGCCCCAGCATTTT.

This chain uses TRBV7-6 with TRBJ2-2, with TRBD1 matching over 11 bases. The CDR3 runs 17 residues. In germline, CDR1 is SGHVS, CDR2 FNYEAQ. Germline trimming cut 3 bases from V and 7 bases from J; bases unmatched to any gene: 10. CDR3 loop: CASSFILSGQGDGELFF. Here the CDR3 DNA reads TGTGCCAGCAGCTTTATTCTATCGGGACAGGGGGACGGGGAGCTGTTTTTT.

The J gene is TRBJ1-3, the V gene TRBV29-1, with 7 bases matching TRBD1. Germline V gene sequence: CDR1 SQVTM, CDR2 ANQGSEA. This CDR3 contains 13 residues. J was trimmed by 5 bases and V by 3 bases; bases with no gene match: 4. CDR3 coding DNA: TGCAGCGTTGAGACAGGGTCGAGAAACACCATATATTTT. Its translation is CSVETGSRNTIYF.

The chain carries TRBV5-6 and TRBJ2-2; 7 bases align to TRBD1. CDR1 and CDR2 (germline): SGHDT, YYEEEE. The V gene end was trimmed by 7 bases and the J gene end by 4 bases; junction bases not matched to a gene: 16. The CDR3 totals 17 residues. DNA of the CDR3: TGTGCCAGCCAACCGAATGCGGGCAGGGGGAGCACCGGGGAGCTGTTTTTT. Translation gives CASQPNAGRGSTGELFF.

The chain links TRBV5-6 to TRBJ2-5, with TRBD1 identical over 9 bases. CDR1 is SGHDT and CDR2 is YYEEEE in the germline V gene. J gave up 4 bases and V 0 bases, and 7 bases lay outside the gene matches. This CDR3 is built from 16 residues. CDR3 loop: CASSLARDRATETQYF. The CDR3 nucleotides are TGTGCCAGCAGCTTGGCCCGGGACAGGGCTACAGAGACCCAGTACTTC.

The V call is TRBV7-6, the J call TRBJ2-2, with 8 bases fitting TRBD1. CDR1 and CDR2 from the germline V gene are SGHVS and FNYEAQ. Trimming removed 2 bases from V and 7 bases from J; junction bases left unmatched: 12. The CDR3 is 17 residues long. The CDR3 nucleotides are TGTGCCAGCAGCTTATGGGTCGGGCAGGGGGCCGGCGGGGAGCTGTTTTTT. Translation gives CASSLWVGQGAGGELFF.

The chain recombines TRBV3-1 (or the pseudogene TRBV3-2) with TRBJ1-1; tentatively, D is TRBD1 (6 bases). Germline V lookup: CDR1 LGHDT, CDR2 YNNKEL (reference sequence). V was pared by 2 bases and J by 11 bases, with 15 bases between. CDR3 size: 13 residues. The CDR3 DNA reads as TGTGCCAGCAGCCAATTGGACAGTCCCGTCGCTTTCTTT. Translated: CASSQLDSPVAFF.